What follows are 20 T cell receptor beta chains derived from one specimen sequenced in a study of post-analysis software for immune sequencing data (dated by TCRdb to about 2015). On the study overall, not on this receptor specifically: Patients showed significantly higher frequencies than controls for several TRBV segments, among them TRBV5-6, TRBV5-1 and TRBV20-1.

No antigen is known for these receptors. Receptor amplification or capture employed PCR. Sequencing took place on an Illumina HiSeq 2500. To reduce PCR and sequencing biases, unique molecular identifiers were incorporated into the TCR beta cDNA libraries. The raw public data were reprocessed by TCRdb itself: fastp quality trimming at Q25, MiXCR clonotype calling, in-frame beta chains only. Entries are consolidated by CDR3 protein sequence, retaining the most common genes and DNA. Across this sample there are hundreds of thousands of distinct CDR3 sequences, with about 40% seen only once. The biggest ten clones account for around 8% of the sample. The sequenced sample consisted of blood. The receptors derive from a girl aged 2-10 years with multiple sclerosis.

The rearrangement joins TRBV20-1 to TRBJ2-5, with a weak D call TRBD1 (6 bases). The V gene's germline CDR1 is DFQATT and CDR2 SNEGSKA (reference sequence). V gave up 3 bases and J gave up 5 bases, with 13 bases separating them. CDR3 length: 13 residues. CDR3 nucleotides: TGCAGTGCTAGCCCCGACAGGTGGGAGACCCAGTACTTC. Amino acids: CSASPDRWETQYF.

This rearrangement joins TRBV28 to TRBJ2-5; no firm D call. This CDR3 region has 15 residues. Germline V CDR1 and CDR2: MDHEN, SYDVKM. Between the trimmed V and J ends, which lost 2 bases and 1 base, there was a span of 11 bases. The chain's CDR3 is CASSLALGSQETQYF. CDR3 nucleotides: TGTGCCAGCAGTTTAGCGTTGGGCTCCCAAGAGACCCAGTACTTC.

The chain is built from TRBV12-3 or TRBV12-4 and TRBJ1-4, with D perhaps TRBD1 (5 bases). V was trimmed by 3 bases and J by 7 bases, leaving 12 bases between them. CDR3 length: 14 residues. The DNA for the CDR3 is TGTGCCAGCAGTTTTAGTTCAGGGTCTGAAAAACTGTTTTTT. Its translation is CASSFSSGSEKLFF.

J is TRBJ2-1 and V is TRBV25-1; D perhaps matches TRBD1 (6 bases). Trimming took off 6 bases at V and 8 bases at J, with 17 bases between the two ends. Germline V lookup: CDR1 MGHDK, CDR2 SYGVNS. The CDR3 length is 14 residues. CDR3 loop: CASSPVGAKDEQFF. The CDR3 DNA sequence: TGTGCCAGCAGCCCCGTGGGGGCAAAGGATGAGCAGTTCTTC.

The DNA of the CDR3 is TGCGCCAGCAGCTTGGCCCGGGACAGGATCTCCTACGAGCAGTACTTC. It specifies CASSLARDRISYEQYF. This chain links TRBV5-1 with TRBJ2-7, with TRBD1 identical over 8 bases. Germline CDR1 reads SGHRS; CDR2 reads YFSETQ. CDR3 length equals 16 residues. V trimming: 0 bases; J trimming: 0 bases; junction bases outside the gene matches: 5.

The rearrangement joins TRBV12-3 or TRBV12-4 to TRBJ2-7, with 9 nucleotides matching TRBD1. CDR3 length: 15 residues. V dropped 7 bases and J dropped 3; count of bases not matched to a gene: 10. The CDR3 bases are TGTGCCAGCACCACGGTGGGGACAGGGATCTACGAGCAGTACTTC. Its protein product is CASTTVGTGIYEQYF.

This chain uses TRBV3-1 with TRBJ2-1; a possible D gene is TRBD1 (6 bases). The CDR3 totals 15 residues. V gave up 3 bases and J gave up 6 bases, with 15 bases separating them. Germline V lookup: CDR1 LGHDT, CDR2 YNNKEL (reference sequence). The CDR3 sequence: CASSHTGIAGNEQFF. CDR3 nucleotide sequence: TGTGCCAGCAGCCATACAGGGATAGCCGGCAATGAGCAGTTCTTC.

The V call is TRBV11-2, the J call TRBJ2-1; 12 bases are a match to TRBD2. This CDR3 is built from 19 residues. V shed 1 base and J 8 bases; nucleotides not matched to a gene: 15. CDR1 and CDR2 (germline): SGHAT, FQNNGV. The CDR3 loop is CASSLVLAGGPGIRDEQFF. CDR3 sequence (DNA): TGTGCCAGCAGCTTAGTCCTAGCGGGAGGGCCCGGGATCCGGGATGAGCAGTTCTTC.

V is TRBV27 and J is TRBJ1-1, with a possible D match to TRBD1 (5 bases). Germline loops: CDR1 MNHEY, CDR2 SMNVEV (reference sequence). The V end was cut by 1 base, the J end by 6 bases, with 9 bases between. The CDR3 length is 13 residues. CDR3 DNA: TGTGCCAGCAGTTTATTGGGGGACGCTGAAGCTTTCTTT. As protein: CASSLLGDAEAFF.

In its sample, this clonotype was seen once. The J gene is TRBJ2-1, the V gene TRBV12-3 or TRBV12-4; 8 nucleotides align to TRBD2. V lost 6 bases, J lost 10 bases, and 20 bases stayed unmatched. The CDR3 totals 17 residues. CDR3 nucleotides: TGTGCCAGCAGCCGACCCGGACTAGCCTCTACCTCCTACGAGCAGTTCTTC. Translation gives CASSRPGLASTSYEQFF.

This rearrangement joins TRBV20-1 to TRBJ2-4; no firm D call. The closer fit of TRBJ2-7 to the DNA end suggests the J call may be wrong. This CDR3 is built from 13 residues. Per the germline V gene, CDR1 is DFQATT and CDR2 is SNEGSKA (reference sequence). CDR3 bases: TGCAGTGCTAGGGTCTATAAAGACTACGAGCAGTACTTC. It translates to CSARVYKDYEQYF.

The chain combines TRBV5-1 with TRBJ2-7; no reliable D call. The ends were cut back, 4 bases at V and 2 bases at J, with 7 bases in the middle. The V gene's germline CDR1 is SGHRS and CDR2 YFSETQ. The CDR3 is 12 residues long. The CDR3 is CASSASAYEQYF. In DNA form, the CDR3 reads TGCGCCAGCAGCGCGTCCGCCTACGAGCAGTACTTC. The entire variable domain, with the rest obtained from reference TRBV5-1 and TRBJ2-7, is as follows: KAGVTQTPRYLIKTRGQQVTLSCSPISGHRSVSWYQQTPGQGLQFLFEYFSETQRNKGNFPGRFSGRQFSNSRSEMNVSTLELGDSALYLCASSASAYEQYFGPGTRLTVT.

There are a few counts of this clonotype. The chain links TRBV28 to TRBJ2-7, with D uncertain. Germline CDR1 and CDR2: MDHEN and SYDVKM. CDR3 size: 14 residues. Trimming took off 2 bases at V and 1 base at J, with 9 bases between the two ends. The DNA for the CDR3 is TGTGCCAGCAGTTTAACCCCGACTTCCTACGAGCAGTACTTC. Translation gives CASSLTPTSYEQYF.

This sequence joins TRBV28 and TRBJ1-4; D is unresolved. The CDR3 is 14 amino acids. V was clipped by 5 bases and J by 6 bases, with 13 bases between them. Germline V gene data show CDR1 as MDHEN and CDR2 as SYDVKM. The CDR3 DNA follows: TGTGCCAGCAGTAAAAGCGAGTTGGATGAAAAACTGTTTTTT. As protein: CASSKSELDEKLFF.

The chain couples TRBV29-1 to TRBJ2-7; 7 nucleotides match TRBD1. The V gene end was trimmed by 7 bases and the J gene end by 3 bases; junction bases not matched to a gene: 12. The CDR3 sequence is 14 residues long. Germline loops: CDR1 SQVTM, CDR2 ANQGSEA. CDR3 region: CSAGGAGGFYEQYF. The CDR3 DNA reads TGCAGCGCTGGAGGTGCAGGGGGTTTCTACGAGCAGTACTTC.

The table lists this clonotype with many counts. This chain links TRBV29-1 with TRBJ2-5, with 8 nucleotides matching TRBD2. Germline V lookup: CDR1 SQVTM, CDR2 ANQGSEA. The CDR3 contains 14 residues. J gave up 6 bases and V 4 bases, and 10 bases lay outside the gene matches. CDR3 loop: CSVGNTGLEKTQYF. As DNA, the CDR3 is TGCAGCGTTGGGAACACGGGACTAGAAAAGACCCAGTACTTC.

V gene TRBV18 combines with J gene TRBJ1-4; unclear D gene. Trimming removed 3 bases at V and 8 bases at J, with 16 bases between. The CDR3 has 15 residues. The germline gives CDR1 KGHSH, CDR2 LQKENI. The CDR3 region is CASSPSGSLGEKLFF. CDR3 in DNA: TGTGCCAGCTCACCTAGTGGCAGTCTGGGCGAAAAACTGTTTTTT.

CDR3 DNA: TGCAGTGCCAAAAAGACAGGATATGTAGATACGCAGTATTTT. Its translation: CSAKKTGYVDTQYF. The chain couples TRBV20-1 to TRBJ2-3; possible D gene TRBD1, 6 bases. The ends were cut back, 6 bases at V and 5 bases at J, with 18 bases in the middle. This CDR3 contains 14 residues. Germline lookup yields CDR1 DFQATT and CDR2 SNEGSKA (reference sequence).

This clonotype was observed a handful of times. The rearrangement links TRBV9 to TRBJ2-3, with 8 bases matching TRBD2. With V trimmed by 2 bases and J by 5 bases, 4 bases remained unmatched. Germline V gene sequence: CDR1 SGDLS, CDR2 YYNGEE. The CDR3 extends over 14 amino acids. CDR3 DNA: TGTGCCAGCAGCGTGGCGGGGGGTTTAGATACGCAGTATTTT. Amino acids: CASSVAGGLDTQYF.

The J gene is TRBJ2-7, the V gene TRBV7-9; D is ambiguous. The CDR3 loop spans 15 amino acids. The germline V gene has CDR1 SEHNR and CDR2 FQNEAQ (reference sequence). V lost 3 bases, J lost 1 base, and 13 bases lay in between. The CDR3 spells CASSFSSSGSYEQYV. CDR3 nucleotide sequence: TGTGCCAGCAGCTTTTCGTCGTCTGGGTCCTACGAGCAGTACGTC.